Following are 17 T cell receptor beta chains from one sample sequenced in a study of OX40 agonist ivuxolimab in advanced cancers. To prepare the library, the immunoSEQ multiplex PCR assay was applied. Drawn from immuneACCESS, this table holds only the in-frame rearrangements with V and J called that TCRdb kept. Clones are partly lost; checked studies trace under half to an unresolved V gene and leave the rest unexplained. The sample table shows 35,000 to 50,000 clones, and roughly 86% are seen once. The top ten clonotypes cover 0.85% to 1.2% of the sample. This material consisted of CD4+ or CD8+ T cells sorted from blood, taken in a trial of the OX40 agonist ivuxolimab. The receptors come from an adult with an advanced solid tumor such as melanoma, head and neck, liver or kidney cancer.

The V call is TRBV5-1, the J call TRBJ2-3; D is uncertain. Germline assignment: CDR1 SGHRS and CDR2 YFSETQ. The length of the CDR3 is 8 residues. Trimming stripped 7 bases from V and 8 bases from J, with 2 bases between. Here the CDR3 reads CASGTQYF. The CDR3 DNA is TGCGCCAGCGGTACGCAGTATTTT.

V gene TRBV11-2 combines with J gene TRBJ2-7; TRBD2 agrees at 7 bases. V shed 4 bases, J shed 4 bases, and the junction held 7 bases outside the gene matches. The V gene's germline CDR1 is SGHAT and CDR2 FQNNGV. The CDR3 is made up of 14 amino acids. The CDR3 protein is CASSSTGGFYEQYF. CDR3 nucleotide sequence: TGTGCCAGCAGCTCCACGGGAGGATTTTACGAGCAGTACTTC. Based on the CDR3 plus reference TRBV11-2 and TRBJ2-7, the full variable domain is EAGVAQSPRYKIIEKRQSVAFWCNPISGHATLYWYQQILGQGPKLLIQFQNNGVVDDSQLPKDRFSAERLKGVDSTLKIQPAKLEDSAVYLCASSSTGGFYEQYFGPGTRLTVT.

This clone was picked up a small number of times. The rearrangement joins TRBV15 to TRBJ2-1, with TRBD2 matching 7 bases. The V gene end was trimmed by 0 bases and the J gene end by 0 bases; junction bases not matched to a gene: 11. Germline V gene sequence: CDR1 LNHNV, CDR2 YYDKDF (reference sequence). CDR3 length: 19 amino acids. CDR3 in amino acids: CATSRDPGGGLSSYNEQFF. CDR3 DNA sequence: TGTGCCACCAGCAGAGATCCGGGGGGAGGGCTCAGCTCCTACAATGAGCAGTTCTTC.

This chain connects TRBV29-1 to TRBJ2-2; D gene uncertain. Trimming cost V 6 bases and J 3 bases, with 17 bases left between them. The CDR3 contains 15 residues. Germline CDR1 is SQVTM and CDR2 is ANQGSEA. CDR3 region: CSVRTKLTDTGELFF. DNA of the CDR3: TGCAGCGTCCGTACAAAGCTAACGGACACCGGGGAGCTGTTTTTT.

The V and J genes are TRBV28 and TRBJ1-5, with D possibly TRBD1 on 5 matching bases. The V gene's germline CDR1 is MDHEN and CDR2 SYDVKM. The CDR3 length is 16 residues. V dropped 7 bases and J dropped 9 bases, with 25 bases sitting between them. In DNA form, the CDR3 reads TGTGCCAGCACCATACGACAGACTACCGGAGGGGTGCCCCAGCATTTT. This codes for CASTIRQTTGGVPQHF. The variable domain in full, with the rest retrieved from reference TRBV28 and TRBJ1-5, is DVKVTQSSRYLVKRTGEKVFLECVQDMDHENMFWYRQDPGLGLRLIYFSYDVKMKEKGDIPEGYSVSREKKERFSLILESASTNQTSMYLCASTIRQTTGGVPQHFGDGTRLSIL.

V gene TRBV10-3 combines with J gene TRBJ1-2; the match to TRBD1 covers 8 bases. This CDR3 is 15 amino acids long. CDR1 and CDR2 from the germline V gene are ENHRY and SYGVKD. The V gene end was trimmed by 3 bases and the J gene end by 3 bases; junction bases not matched to a gene: 6. CDR3 nucleotide sequence: TGTGCCATCAGTGAAGGGGACAGGCCTGACTATGGCTACACCTTC. The encoded protein is CAISEGDRPDYGYTF.

The CDR3 region has the DNA TGCGCCAGCAGCTTCCAGCGTTCGAACACCGGGGAGCTGTTTTTT. Residues: CASSFQRSNTGELFF. The chain is built from TRBV5-1 and TRBJ2-2; D gene unclear. Trimming cost V 2 bases and J 0 bases, with 8 bases left between them. From germline, CDR1 is SGHRS and CDR2 YFSETQ. The CDR3 has 15 residues.

The chain combines TRBV5-4 with TRBJ2-7; no clear D gene. With 3 bases removed from V and 2 bases from J, the gap between germline ends came to 18 bases. Germline assignment: CDR1 SGHNT and CDR2 YYREEE (reference sequence). CDR3 length: 16 amino acids. CDR3 sequence (DNA): TGTGCCAGCAGCTCGTCCCGGCAGGTCAAGGCCTACGAGCAGTACTTC. This encodes CASSSSRQVKAYEQYF. Filled out from reference TRBV5-4 and TRBJ2-7, the complete variable domain reads ETGVTQSPTHLIKTRGQQVTLRCSSQSGHNTVSWYQQALGQGPQFIFQYYREEENGRGNFPPRFSGLQFPNYSSELNVNALELDDSALYLCASSSSRQVKAYEQYFGPGTRLTVT.

V usage is TRBV7-2 and J usage is TRBJ2-1, with 15 bases fitting TRBD2. The CDR3 has 18 amino acids. V lost 3 bases and J lost 7; bases outside the gene matches: 10. Germline loops: CDR1 SGHTA, CDR2 FQGNSA. CDR3: CASSFVTWTSGRGNEQFF. The CDR3 DNA sequence: TGTGCCAGCAGCTTTGTAACATGGACTAGCGGGAGGGGGAATGAGCAGTTCTTC.

This chain uses TRBV28 with TRBJ2-2, with 7 nucleotides matching TRBD2. Germline V lookup: CDR1 MDHEN, CDR2 SYDVKM. V dropped 5 bases and J dropped 5; count of bases not matched to a gene: 17. The CDR3 loop spans 18 amino acids. The CDR3 loop is CASSRNFGLVGITGELFF. The CDR3 DNA sequence: TGTGCCAGCAGTCGAAATTTCGGACTAGTAGGGATAACCGGGGAGCTGTTTTTT.

This clone was found once. The chain combines TRBV15 with TRBJ2-3; tentatively, D is TRBD2 (5 bases). Germline V gives CDR1 LNHNV, CDR2 YYDKDF (reference sequence). V was clipped by 5 bases and J by 4 bases, with 10 bases between them. This CDR3 is built from 13 residues. The CDR3 sequence is CATSSEAADTQYF. The CDR3 DNA reads as TGTGCCACCAGCTCGGAGGCGGCAGATACGCAGTATTTT.

V is TRBV29-1 and J is TRBJ2-5, with D possibly matching TRBD1 (5 bases). Germline CDR1 and CDR2: SQVTM and ANQGSEA. CDR3 length: 16 amino acids. Trimming cost V 3 bases and J 5 bases, with 22 bases left between them. The CDR3, as DNA: TGCAGCGTTGAGGTGGGGTTCAAGATTTCAGGGGAGACCCAGTACTTC. Translating gives CSVEVGFKISGETQYF.

This clone came up a few times. The chain links TRBV7-3 to TRBJ2-2; unclear D gene. The CDR3 totals 11 residues. CDR1 and CDR2 from the germline V gene are SGHTA and FQGTGA. V was trimmed by 5 bases and J by 7 bases, leaving 5 bases between them. CDR3 protein: CASSAHGELFF. The CDR3 DNA reads TGTGCCAGCAGCGCGCACGGGGAGCTGTTTTTT.

This rearrangement joins TRBV7-2 to TRBJ2-7; D perhaps matches TRBD1 (5 bases). Germline CDR1 and CDR2: SGHTA and FQGNSA. V lost 4 bases and J 4 bases, leaving 8 bases between the germline ends. The CDR3 spans 12 residues. The CDR3 region is CASSYDSYEQYF. CDR3 nucleotide sequence: TGTGCCAGCAGCTACGACAGTTACGAGCAGTACTTC. The complete variable domain, with remaining parts taken from reference TRBV7-2 and TRBJ2-7, reads GAGVSQSPSNKVTEKGKDVELRCDPISGHTALYWYRQSLGQGLEFLIYFQGNSAPDKSGLPSDRFSAERTGGSVSTLTIQRTQQEDSAVYLCASSYDSYEQYFGPGTRLTVT.

The chain employs TRBV7-8 and TRBJ2-5; D might be TRBD1 (8 bases). Germline lookup yields CDR1 SGHVS and CDR2 FQNEAQ. CDR3 length: 15 amino acids. V lost 1 base to trimming and J lost 7 bases, with 16 bases between them. The CDR3 is CASSLVPTGEGTQYF. The CDR3 DNA sequence: TGTGCCAGCAGCTTAGTTCCGACAGGGGAGGGGACCCAGTACTTC.

The chain has TRBV5-1 and TRBJ2-5; 7 positions agree with TRBD1. This CDR3 is built from 15 residues. Trimming took 0 bases from V and 5 from J; bases not matched to a gene: 7. Germline loops: CDR1 SGHRS, CDR2 YFSETQ. The CDR3 coding sequence is TGCGCCAGCAGCTTGGGCCAGGGGGTTAGGGAGACCCAGTACTTC. This translates into CASSLGQGVRETQYF.

The genes are TRBV5-4 and TRBJ1-1; D is unresolved. Trimming stripped 4 bases from V and 5 bases from J, with 6 bases between. The CDR3 is 11 residues long. Germline CDR1 SGHNT, CDR2 YYREEE (reference sequence). The CDR3 sequence: CASSLETEAFF. CDR3 nucleotides: TGTGCCAGCAGCCTGGAAACTGAAGCTTTCTTT.